This passage covers 16 T cell receptor beta chains from one sample sequenced in a study of cytomegalovirus exposure and HLA in healthy donors. In the PCR, 60 Vbeta and 13 Jbeta primers were used. This table comes from immunoSEQ multiplex PCR, and its TCRdb copy is limited to in-frame clones, with some not included. The sample lists under 110,000 clones; roughly three quarters were seen once. Sequenced: PBMCs. These receptors all come from a middle-aged man in good health and CMV-seronegative.

This clone was picked up a small number of times. V gene TRBV5-8 combines with J gene TRBJ1-2; D is perhaps TRBD1 (5 bases). The CDR3 length is 15 residues. Deletions cut 0 bases from V and 3 bases from J, with 12 bases between. The germline CDR1 and CDR2 sequences are SGHTS and YDEGEE. The CDR3 region has the DNA TGTGCCAGCAGCTTGGATCTCGGGGGGGACTATGGCTACACCTTC. This translates into CASSLDLGGDYGYTF.

This clone was observed a single time. The chain has TRBV7-3 and TRBJ1-1; 7 nucleotides agree with TRBD1. Germline V lookup: CDR1 SGHTA, CDR2 FQGTGA. V lost 4 bases, J lost 1 base, and 3 bases stayed unmatched. This CDR3 is 14 amino acids long. CDR3 nucleotides: TGTGCCAGCAGCTCTCAGGGGGGGAACACTGAAGCTTTCTTT. Translation: CASSSQGGNTEAFF.

J is TRBJ1-5 and V is TRBV6-6; no clear D. V was cut by 6 bases and J by 4 bases, with 10 bases left in between. The germline V gene encodes CDR1 MNHNY and CDR2 SVGAGI (reference sequence). The CDR3 is made up of 13 amino acids. The CDR3 sequence is CASSPLPNQPQHF. CDR3 coding DNA: TGTGCCAGCAGCCCCCTCCCTAATCAGCCCCAGCATTTT.

In its sample, this clone was seen a few times. The CDR3 here is CASSEANGGTLSSYEQYV. CDR3 DNA: TGTGCCAGCAGTGAAGCGAACGGGGGGACTTTAAGCTCCTACGAGCAGTACGTC. The chain has TRBV6-1 and TRBJ2-7; 7 nucleotides match TRBD2. This CDR3 has 18 amino acids. From germline, CDR1 is MNHNS and CDR2 SASEGT. V shed 0 bases and J 0 bases; nucleotides not matched to a gene: 11.

The rearrangement uses TRBV4-3 and TRBJ1-1; D is perhaps TRBD1 (6 bases). Trimming pared 0 bases from V and 3 bases from J, leaving 14 bases between. This CDR3 has 16 residues. Germline loops: CDR1 LGHNA, CDR2 YSLEER. CDR3 amino acids: CASSQEMAGAYTEAFF. DNA of the CDR3: TGCGCCAGCAGCCAAGAGATGGCGGGGGCCTACACTGAAGCTTTCTTT.

The chain carries TRBV2 and TRBJ1-1; 8 nucleotides agree with TRBD1. J was trimmed by 2 bases and V by 6 bases; bases with no gene match: 8. The CDR3 sequence is 15 residues long. Germline-derived CDR1 and CDR2 are SNHLY and FYNNEI. The CDR3 is CASRFLQGGNTEAFF. DNA for the CDR3: TGTGCCAGCAGATTTTTACAGGGGGGCAACACTGAAGCTTTCTTT.

This clone was counted between two and nine times. The V gene is TRBV2, the J gene TRBJ2-1; the match to TRBD2 covers 7 bases. V trimming: 3 bases; J trimming: 10 bases; junction bases outside the gene matches: 12. This CDR3 contains 15 residues. Germline CDR1 SNHLY, CDR2 FYNNEI. The CDR3 is CASSDGGSGQWEQFF. CDR3 DNA sequence: TGTGCCAGCAGTGACGGGGGGAGCGGACAATGGGAGCAGTTCTTC.

The J gene is TRBJ2-5, the V gene TRBV30; D perhaps matches TRBD2 (6 bases). Trimming left V 0 bases short and J 6 bases short, with 14 bases between. This CDR3 is built from 14 residues. Looked up from germline, CDR1 is GTSNPN and CDR2 is SVGIG (reference sequence). CDR3 residues: CAWSVGPGVQTQYF. CDR3 sequence (DNA): TGTGCCTGGAGTGTCGGACCGGGGGTACAGACCCAGTACTTC. Combining the CDR3 with reference TRBV30 and TRBJ2-5 gives the whole variable domain SQTIHQWPATLVQPVGSPLSLECTVEGTSNPNLYWYRQAAGRGLQLLFYSVGIGQISSEVPQNLSASRPQDRQFILSSKKLLLSDSGFYLCAWSVGPGVQTQYFGPGTRLLVL.

CDR3 amino acids: CASSLDSVPPIYTF. CDR3 in DNA: TGTGCCAGCAGCTTAGATTCAGTCCCTCCAATATACACCTTC. This chain joins TRBV11-2 and TRBJ1-2; no clear D gene. V lost 0 bases, J lost 11 bases, and 16 bases lay in between. The germline V gene has CDR1 SGHAT and CDR2 FQNNGV. This CDR3 is 14 amino acids long. The whole variable domain, remainder taken from reference TRBV11-2 and TRBJ1-2, is EAGVAQSPRYKIIEKRQSVAFWCNPISGHATLYWYQQILGQGPKLLIQFQNNGVVDDSQLPKDRFSAERLKGVDSTLKIQPAKLEDSAVYLCASSLDSVPPIYTFGSGTRLTVV.

The chain carries TRBV6-1 and TRBJ1-2, with TRBD1 matching 7 bases. The CDR3 extends over 14 amino acids. J lost 5 bases, V lost 2 bases, and 5 bases had no gene match. Germline V gene lookup returns CDR1 MNHNS and CDR2 SASEGT. The CDR3 reads CASSERGTAYGYTF. As DNA, the CDR3 is TGTGCCAGCAGTGAACGAGGGACAGCTTATGGCTACACCTTC.

The chain combines TRBV9 with TRBJ2-3, with 7 bases fitting TRBD1. This CDR3 spans 16 amino acids. CDR1 and CDR2 (germline): SGDLS, YYNGEE. Trimming cost V 3 bases and J 1 base; bases outside gene matches: 8. The CDR3 DNA reads TGTGCCAGCAGCGCTTCAAGGGACAGCCGCACAGATACGCAGTATTTT. Its protein is CASSASRDSRTDTQYF. Full variable domain (remainder filled in from reference TRBV9 and TRBJ2-3): DSGVTQTPKHLITATGQRVTLRCSPRSGDLSVYWYQQSLDQGLQFLIQYYNGEERAKGNILERFSAQQFPDLHSELNLSSLELGDSALYFCASSASRDSRTDTQYFGPGTRLTVL.

This clone appeared a single time. This sequence joins TRBV7-2 and TRBJ1-2, with 9 bases lining up with TRBD1. V dropped 5 bases and J dropped 3; count of bases not matched to a gene: 7. This CDR3 has 15 amino acids. CDR1 is SGHTA and CDR2 is FQGNSA in the germline V gene. The CDR3 coding sequence is TGTGCCAGCAGCCCACGGACAGGGGCGCACTATGGCTACACCTTC. Amino acids: CASSPRTGAHYGYTF.

This chain uses TRBV7-9 with TRBJ2-1; 9 bases are shared with TRBD2. This CDR3 has 16 residues. Germline V CDR1 and CDR2: SEHNR, FQNEAQ (reference sequence). J gave up 1 base and V 8 bases, and 9 bases lay outside the gene matches. CDR3 region: CASRAGGLSSYNEQFF. The DNA for the CDR3 is TGTGCCAGCCGAGCGGGGGGTCTCTCGTCCTACAATGAGCAGTTCTTC.

This chain connects TRBV2 to TRBJ1-2; the D gene is possibly TRBD1 (5 bases). The CDR3 consists of 12 residues. V lost 3 bases, J lost 8 bases, and 10 bases lay in between. Germline V CDR1 and CDR2: SNHLY, FYNNEI. The CDR3 region is CASSDDSYGYTF. CDR3 bases: TGTGCCAGCAGTGATGACAGTTACGGCTACACCTTC.

The genes are TRBV7-9 and TRBJ1-4, with 8 nucleotides matching TRBD1. Germline V gene sequence: CDR1 SEHNR, CDR2 FQNEAQ (reference sequence). The CDR3 length is 15 residues. J lost 7 bases, V lost 3 bases, and 7 bases had no gene match. The CDR3 is CASSFFQGAVEKLFF. In DNA, the CDR3 is TGTGCCAGCAGCTTTTTTCAGGGGGCGGTTGAAAAACTGTTTTTT.

This clone was counted only a few times. The chain combines TRBV5-4 with TRBJ2-6; 8 bases line up with TRBD1. The junction had 1 base not matched to a gene; V was cut back by 3 bases and J by 2 bases. CDR3 length: 15 amino acids. Per germline, CDR1 SGHNT and CDR2 YYREEE (reference sequence). The CDR3 DNA is TGTGCCAGCAGCTCAGGGGGCACTGGGGCCAACGTCCTGACTTTC. Protein sequence: CASSSGGTGANVLTF.